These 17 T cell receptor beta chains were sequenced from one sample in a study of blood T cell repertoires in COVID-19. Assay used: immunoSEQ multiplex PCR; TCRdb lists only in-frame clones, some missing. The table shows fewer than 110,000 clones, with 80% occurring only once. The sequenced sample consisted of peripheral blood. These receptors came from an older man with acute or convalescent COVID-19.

CDR3 DNA sequence: TGCGCCAGCAGCCAAGATAAGGGAGTAGCGGGGGAAGATACGCAGTATTTT. Its translation: CASSQDKGVAGEDTQYF. The chain combines TRBV4-1 with TRBJ2-3, with 9 bases identical to TRBD2. With 0 bases clipped from V and 5 bases from J, the junction kept 9 bases outside the gene matches. Germline V CDR1 and CDR2: MGHRA, YSYEKL. The CDR3 runs to 17 residues.

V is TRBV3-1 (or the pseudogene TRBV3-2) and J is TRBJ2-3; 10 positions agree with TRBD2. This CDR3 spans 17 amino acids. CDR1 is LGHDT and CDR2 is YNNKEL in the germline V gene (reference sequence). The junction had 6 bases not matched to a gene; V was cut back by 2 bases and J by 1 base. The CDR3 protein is CASSQRAGGPRTDTQYF. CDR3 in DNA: TGTGCCAGCAGCCAACGAGCGGGGGGGCCTCGCACAGATACGCAGTATTTT.

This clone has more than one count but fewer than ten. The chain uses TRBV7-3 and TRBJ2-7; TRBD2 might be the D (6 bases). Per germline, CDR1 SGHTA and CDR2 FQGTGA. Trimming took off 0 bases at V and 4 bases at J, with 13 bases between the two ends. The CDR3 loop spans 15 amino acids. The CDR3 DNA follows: TGTGCCAGCAGCTTAACGGGTCAGGGAGGTTACGAGCAGTACTTC. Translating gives CASSLTGQGGYEQYF.

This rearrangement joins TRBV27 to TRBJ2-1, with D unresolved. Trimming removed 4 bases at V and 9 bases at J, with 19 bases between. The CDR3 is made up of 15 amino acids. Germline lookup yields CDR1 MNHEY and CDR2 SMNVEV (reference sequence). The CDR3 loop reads CASSSPWPNSGEQFF. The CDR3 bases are TGTGCCAGCAGTTCCCCGTGGCCCAACTCGGGTGAGCAGTTCTTC.

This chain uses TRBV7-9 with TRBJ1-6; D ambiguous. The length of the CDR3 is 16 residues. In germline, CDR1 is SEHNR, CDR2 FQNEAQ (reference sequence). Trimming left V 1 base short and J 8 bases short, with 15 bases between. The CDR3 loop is CASSLGSGIRDSPLHF. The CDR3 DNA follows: TGTGCCAGCAGCTTAGGGTCGGGGATTAGGGATTCACCCCTCCACTTT.

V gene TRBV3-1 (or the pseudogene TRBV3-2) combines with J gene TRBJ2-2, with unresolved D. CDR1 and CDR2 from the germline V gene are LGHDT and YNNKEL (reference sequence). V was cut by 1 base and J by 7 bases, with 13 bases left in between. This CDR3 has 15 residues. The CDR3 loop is CASSQGPRGNGELFF. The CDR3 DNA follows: TGTGCCAGCAGCCAAGGCCCCCGAGGTAACGGGGAGCTGTTTTTT.

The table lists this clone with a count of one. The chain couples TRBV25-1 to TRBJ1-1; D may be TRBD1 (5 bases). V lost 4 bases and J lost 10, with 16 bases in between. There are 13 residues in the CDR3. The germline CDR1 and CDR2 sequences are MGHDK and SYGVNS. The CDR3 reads CASSVGAYTTAFF. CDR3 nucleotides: TGTGCCAGCAGTGTTGGGGCGTACACGACAGCTTTCTTT.

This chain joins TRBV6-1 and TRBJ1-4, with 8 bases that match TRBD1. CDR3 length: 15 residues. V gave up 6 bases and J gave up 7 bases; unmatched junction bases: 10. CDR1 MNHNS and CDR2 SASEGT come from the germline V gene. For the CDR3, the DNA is TGTGCCAGCAGCCACTCGACAGGGGCGGTTGAAAAACTGTTTTTT. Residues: CASSHSTGAVEKLFF.

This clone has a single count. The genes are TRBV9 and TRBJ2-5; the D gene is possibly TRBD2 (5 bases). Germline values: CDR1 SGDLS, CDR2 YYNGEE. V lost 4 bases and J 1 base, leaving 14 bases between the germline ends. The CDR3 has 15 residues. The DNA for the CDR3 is TGTGCCAGCAGCCTCAGCGGCCACCCCCAAGAGACCCAGTACTTC. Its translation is CASSLSGHPQETQYF.

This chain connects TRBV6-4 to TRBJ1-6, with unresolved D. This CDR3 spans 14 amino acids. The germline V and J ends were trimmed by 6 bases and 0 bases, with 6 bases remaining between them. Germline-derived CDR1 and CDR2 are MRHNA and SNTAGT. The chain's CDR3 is CASSESSYNSPLHF. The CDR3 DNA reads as TGTGCCAGCAGCGAGAGCTCCTATAATTCACCCCTCCACTTT.

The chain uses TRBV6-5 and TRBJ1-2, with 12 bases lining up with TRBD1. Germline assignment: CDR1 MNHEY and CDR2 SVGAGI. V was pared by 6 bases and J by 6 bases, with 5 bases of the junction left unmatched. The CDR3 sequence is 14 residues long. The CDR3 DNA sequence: TGTGCCAGCAGGGGACAGGGGGCGCCTGATGGCTACACCTTC. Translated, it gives CASRGQGAPDGYTF.

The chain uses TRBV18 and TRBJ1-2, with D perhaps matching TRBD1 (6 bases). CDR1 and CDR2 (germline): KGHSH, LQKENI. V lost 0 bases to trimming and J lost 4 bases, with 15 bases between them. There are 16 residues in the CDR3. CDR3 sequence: CASSPPTPTGPYGYTF. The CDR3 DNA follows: TGTGCCAGCTCACCACCCACACCAACAGGGCCCTATGGCTACACCTTC.

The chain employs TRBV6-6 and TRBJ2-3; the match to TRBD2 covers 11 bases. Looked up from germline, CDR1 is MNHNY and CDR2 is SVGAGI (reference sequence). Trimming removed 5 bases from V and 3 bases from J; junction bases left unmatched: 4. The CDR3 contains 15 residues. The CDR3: CASSRGLADTDTQYF. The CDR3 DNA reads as TGTGCCAGCAGTAGGGGACTAGCGGATACAGATACGCAGTATTTT.

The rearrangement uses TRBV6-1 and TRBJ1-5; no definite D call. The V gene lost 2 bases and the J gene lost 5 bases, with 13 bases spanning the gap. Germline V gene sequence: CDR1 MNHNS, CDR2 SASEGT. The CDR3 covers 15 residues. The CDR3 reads CASSETLTSHQPQHF. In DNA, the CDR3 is TGTGCCAGCAGTGAAACCCTGACAAGCCATCAGCCCCAGCATTTT.

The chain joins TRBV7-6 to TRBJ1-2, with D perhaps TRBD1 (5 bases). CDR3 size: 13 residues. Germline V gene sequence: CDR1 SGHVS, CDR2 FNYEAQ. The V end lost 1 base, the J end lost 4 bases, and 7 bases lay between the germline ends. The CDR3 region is CASSLGTSYGYTF. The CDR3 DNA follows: TGTGCCAGCAGCTTAGGGACATCCTATGGCTACACCTTC.

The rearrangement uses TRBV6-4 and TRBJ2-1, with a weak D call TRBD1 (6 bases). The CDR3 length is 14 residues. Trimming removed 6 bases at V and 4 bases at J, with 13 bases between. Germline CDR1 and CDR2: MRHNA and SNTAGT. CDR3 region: CASSQGNRYNEQFF. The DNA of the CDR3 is TGTGCCAGCAGCCAGGGGAATCGATACAATGAGCAGTTCTTC.

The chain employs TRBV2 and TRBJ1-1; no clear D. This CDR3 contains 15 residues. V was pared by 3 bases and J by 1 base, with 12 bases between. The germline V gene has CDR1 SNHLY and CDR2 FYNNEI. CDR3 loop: CASSDQSSPNTEAFF. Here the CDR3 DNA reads TGTGCCAGCAGTGACCAGTCATCCCCGAACACTGAAGCTTTCTTT.